This paragraph covers one T cell receptor beta chain sequence. Antigen specificity is unknown. The CDR3 is made up of 13 amino acids. Germline V lookup: CDR1 MGHDK, CDR2 SYGVNS. V shed 8 bases, J shed 4 bases, and the junction held 6 bases outside the gene matches. This record comes from a study of T cells in Graves' hyperthyroidism and ophthalmopathy. Study-level information: Initial diagnosis, before any treatment, was when peripheral blood was collected.

Amplification yielded TCR beta CDR3 regions, with RNA transcripts as the source. During a first-round RT-PCR of the TCR CDR3, the HTBI primer set was used. TCRdb reprocessed the multiplex PCR reads with MiXCR, giving one entry per CDR3 protein. The table lists hundreds of thousands of distinct CDR3 sequences, over 12% of them singletons. Whole-study findings and limits: Most thyroid clonotypes expanded above 0.001 appeared in blood too. By a 13 V-J model, ophthalmopathy was set apart from stable hyperthyroidism.

The chain has TRBV25-1 and TRBJ1-2; 8 positions match TRBD1. This TCR derives from a man aged 50-59 years with Graves' ophthalmopathy. The sample comprised blood. CDR3 residues: CASGRTGRYGYTF. CDR3 in DNA: TGTGCCAGCGGAAGGACAGGGCGCTATGGCTACACCTTC.